This T cell receptor beta chain was observed in a study of OX40 agonist ivuxolimab in advanced cancers. Study-level information: Patients received ivuxolimab, an agonistic anti-OX40 (CD134) antibody. The dose-escalation cohort was about 86% male, with a mean age of 60 years, ranging roughly 23 to 85.

Findings of the study overall: The work left the antigen specificity of expanded peripheral T cells undetermined.

The data were produced by immunoSEQ multiplex PCR, yet TCRdb's version contains in-frame clones alone and is incomplete. This sample has approximately 39,000 clones, with about 89% found just once. Comments on this clone: What it binds is unknown.

The CDR3 consists of 15 residues. CDR1 is SGDLS, CDR2 YYNGEE, per germline. V dropped 0 bases and J dropped 8; count of bases not matched to a gene: 9. This chain uses TRBV9 with TRBJ1-2; 8 bases fit TRBD1. The receptor was isolated from an adult with an advanced solid tumor such as melanoma, head and neck, liver or kidney cancer. The specimen comprised CD4+ or CD8+ T cells sorted from blood, sampled in a trial of the OX40 agonist ivuxolimab. For the CDR3, the DNA is TGTGCCAGCAGCGTAGACCGACAGGGGAGAGGGGGCTACACCTTC. Its protein product is CASSVDRQGRGGYTF.